The clone carrying this T cell receptor beta chain has a handful of counts. What it binds is unknown. HTBI primers from iRepertoire and Arm-PCR of CDR3 regions yielded the TCR beta libraries. TCRdb itself ran the multiplex PCR reads through MiXCR, one entry per CDR3 protein. Of a few hundred thousand distinct CDR3 sequences in the sample, under 25% were seen once. Time point here: persistent/refractory GD, antithyroid drugs over 5 years with positive TRAb. Researchers made the TCR library from RNA that was extracted from PBMCs. From an endocrinology department in Xi'an, China, came the patients. This entry belongs to a study of regulatory T cells in long-lasting Graves disease. Turning to the study itself: Persistent Graves' disease required over 5 years of antithyroid drugs and positive TSH receptor antibodies. Findings and caveats of the study: Newly diagnosed Graves' patients had higher TCR diversity than persistent ones.

This CDR3 spans 16 amino acids. Germline values: CDR1 MDHEN, CDR2 SYDVKM. The V segment lost 8 bases and the J segment 2 bases; nucleotides outside the gene matches: 10. The V call is TRBV28, the J call TRBJ1-3, with 9 bases that match TRBD1. The sequence was obtained from a female donor with Graves disease. The material sequenced was peripheral blood mononuclear cells (PBMCs), taken when the disease was refractory, from a patient treated with antithyroid drugs. The CDR3 sequence is CASPPAGQGAGNTIYF. In DNA form, the CDR3 reads TGTGCCAGCCCCCCCGCGGGACAGGGAGCTGGAAACACCATATATTTT.